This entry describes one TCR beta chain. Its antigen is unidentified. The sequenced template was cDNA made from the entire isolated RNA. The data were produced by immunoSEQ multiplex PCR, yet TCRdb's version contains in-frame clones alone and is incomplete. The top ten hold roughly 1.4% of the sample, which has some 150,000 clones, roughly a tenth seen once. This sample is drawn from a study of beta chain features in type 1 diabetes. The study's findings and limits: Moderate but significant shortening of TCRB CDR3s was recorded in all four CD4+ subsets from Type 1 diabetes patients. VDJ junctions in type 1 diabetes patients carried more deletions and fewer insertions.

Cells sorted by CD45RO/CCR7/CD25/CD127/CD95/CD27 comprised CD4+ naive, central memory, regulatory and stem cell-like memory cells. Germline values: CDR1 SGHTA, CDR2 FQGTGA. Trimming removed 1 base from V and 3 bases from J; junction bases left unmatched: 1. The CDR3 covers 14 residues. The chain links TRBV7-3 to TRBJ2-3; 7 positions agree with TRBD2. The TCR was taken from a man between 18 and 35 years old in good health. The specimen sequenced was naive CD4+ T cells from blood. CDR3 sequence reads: CASSLKGGTDTQYF. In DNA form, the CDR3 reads TGTGCCAGCAGCTTAAAGGGAGGGACAGATACGCAGTATTTT.